Ten or more counts support the clone carrying this T cell receptor delta chain. A far more abundant clone sits one base away, making this likely a read error. The sample originates from a study of gamma-delta T cells after stem cell transplantation. TCRdb re-identified clones in the RT-PCR reads via CATT. This repertoire shows approximately 5,700 delta-chain clones, approximately 1.9% found once; its top ten account for roughly 21%. This CDR3 is built from 15 residues. In germline, CDR1 is GEAIGNYY, CDR2 EKD. The clonotype comes from a human donor. It is not recorded whose cells these are; they may come from a transplant donor. V usage is TRDV2 and J usage is TRDJ1; possible D gene TRDD3, 6 bases. Sequencing was performed on gamma-delta T cells. The CDR3 loop reads CACDTVGGSTDKLTF. The CDR3 DNA reads TGTGCCTGTGACACCGTAGGGGGAAGCACCGATAAACTCACCTTT.